The clone carrying this TCR beta chain was detected ten times or more. These data belong to a study of neurological immune-mediated disorders. MiXCR, applied by TCRdb to the 5' RACE reads, yields one record per CDR3 protein. The sample carries approximately 30,000 distinct CDR3 sequences, 5.5% to 6% recorded once. This CDR3 is built from 13 residues. Trimming took 4 bases from V and 6 from J; bases not matched to a gene: 6. Germline lookup yields CDR1 SGHRS and CDR2 YFSETQ. The T cells used for sorted libraries numbered some 1 million, either CD4+ or CD8+. Material for sequencing was CD4+ T cells from blood. The J gene is TRBJ1-2, the V gene TRBV5-1, with 7 bases aligning to TRBD1. The receptor comes from a woman aged 50 to 60 in good health. This CDR3 is CASSPGTVHGYTF. The CDR3 region has the DNA TGCGCCAGCAGCCCAGGGACAGTTCATGGCTACACCTTC.